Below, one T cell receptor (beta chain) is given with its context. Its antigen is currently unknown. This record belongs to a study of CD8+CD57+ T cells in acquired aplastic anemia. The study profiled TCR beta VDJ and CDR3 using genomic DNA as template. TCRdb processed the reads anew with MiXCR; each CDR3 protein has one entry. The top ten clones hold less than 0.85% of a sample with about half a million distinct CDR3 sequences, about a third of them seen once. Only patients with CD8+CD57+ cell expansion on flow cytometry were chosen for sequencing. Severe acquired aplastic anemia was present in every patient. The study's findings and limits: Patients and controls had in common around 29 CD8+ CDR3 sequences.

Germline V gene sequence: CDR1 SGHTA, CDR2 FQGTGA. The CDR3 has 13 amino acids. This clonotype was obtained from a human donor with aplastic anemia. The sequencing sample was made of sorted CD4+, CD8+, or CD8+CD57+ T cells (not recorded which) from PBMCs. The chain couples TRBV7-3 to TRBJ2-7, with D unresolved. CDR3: CARDFGFSYEQYF. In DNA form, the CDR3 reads TGTGCTAGAGATTTCGGGTTTTCCTACGAGCAGTACTTC.